The T cell receptor (beta chain) described here comes from a study of T cells after yellow fever vaccination. 5'RACE template switching generated TCR cDNA, adding a universal primer site and UMIs. TCRdb re-derived calls from the 5' RACE reads in MiXCR, one entry per CDR3 protein. The sample records 360,000 or so distinct CDR3 sequences, 11% being singletons. The study, taken as a whole, reports: A minor fraction of clonotypes spanned both CD4 and CD8 compartments. Among primary-vaccination clones, most reappeared after the booster, at almost 98% for CD4 and 88% for CD8. In FACS-sorted repertoires, abundant clonotypes from the bulk population could appear as contaminants.

Notes on this clonotype: The antigen remains unidentified.

V lost 5 bases to trimming and J lost 5 bases, with 12 bases between them. The CDR3 is made up of 13 amino acids. The V gene's germline CDR1 is MNHEY and CDR2 SVGEGT. The sequence was collected from a man younger than 35 who received the YFV17D yellow fever vaccine. This specimen consisted of PBMCs, obtained on the day of the first yellow fever vaccination. The chain is built from TRBV6-2 or TRBV6-3 and TRBJ2-5, with D unclear. The CDR3 sequence is CASSPVGLETQYF. The DNA of the CDR3 is TGTGCCAGCAGTCCCGTCGGTTTGGAGACCCAGTACTTC.